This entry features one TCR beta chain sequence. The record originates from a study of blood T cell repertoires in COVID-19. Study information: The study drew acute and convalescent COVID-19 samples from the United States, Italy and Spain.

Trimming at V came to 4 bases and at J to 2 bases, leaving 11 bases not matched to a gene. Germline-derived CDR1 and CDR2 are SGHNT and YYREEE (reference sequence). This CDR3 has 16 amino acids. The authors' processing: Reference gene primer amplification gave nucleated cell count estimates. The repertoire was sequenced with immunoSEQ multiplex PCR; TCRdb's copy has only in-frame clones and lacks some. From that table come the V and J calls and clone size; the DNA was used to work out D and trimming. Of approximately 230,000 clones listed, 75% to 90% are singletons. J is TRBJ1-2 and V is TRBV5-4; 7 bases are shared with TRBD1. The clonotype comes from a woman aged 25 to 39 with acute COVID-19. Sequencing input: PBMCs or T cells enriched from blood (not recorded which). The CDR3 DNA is TGTGCCAGCAGCCGGCCTGGACAGGCGGTCAACTATGGCTACACCTTC. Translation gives CASSRPGQAVNYGYTF.